This TCR beta chain was retrieved from a study of blood T cell repertoires in COVID-19. Across the study: Italy, Spain and the United States were the sources of the convalescent and acute COVID-19 samples.

Germline values: CDR1 SGHTA, CDR2 FQGTGA. V was cut by 5 bases and J by 0 bases, with 8 bases left in between. The CDR3 has 14 amino acids. Researchers sorted participants into cohorts using their self-reported clinical history. Assay: immunoSEQ multiplex PCR; the TCRdb copy retains only in-frame clones and omits some. The table records 150,000 to 200,000 clones, 70% to 85% of them present only once. The sample taken for sequencing was PBMCs or T cells enriched from blood (not recorded which). This clonotype originated in a woman aged 50 to 60 who had recovered from COVID-19. This chain connects TRBV7-3 to TRBJ1-5; no reliable D call. The CDR3 DNA sequence: TGTGCCAGCAGCATGGAGATTAGCAATCAGCCCCAGCATTTT. Its protein product is CASSMEISNQPQHF.